This T cell receptor (beta chain) was recorded in a study of shared clonotypes between healthy human individuals. Deletions cut 0 bases from V and 0 bases from J, with 19 bases between. The CDR3 loop spans 19 amino acids. Germline V gene data show CDR1 as SGHRS and CDR2 as YFSETQ. Only in-frame clones appear in the TCRdb table, and some are missing; sequencing was by immunoSEQ multiplex PCR. The repertoire holds 2 million to 2.5 million clones, over 90% seen once, with about 0.37% in the top ten. The sample holds one count of this clone. The sequence was collected from a young man in good health. Some clones in this sample may be carry-over from other donors' samples. Specimen: naive CD4+ T cells from PBMCs. Subset denoted: CD45RA+ positively selected. The chain is built from TRBV5-1 and TRBJ2-4; tentatively, D is TRBD2 (5 bases). DNA of the CDR3: TGCGCCAGCAGCTTGGCCCCGGGGATCGTAAAGCCAGCCAAAAACATTCAGTACTTC. It codes for CASSLAPGIVKPAKNIQYF.